This T cell receptor (beta chain) was recorded in a study of blood T cell repertoires in COVID-19. Sequencing was performed with immunoSEQ multiplex PCR; in TCRdb, only in-frame clones are kept and a portion is missing. This sample has 150,000 to 200,000 clones, with about 86% found just once. The count of this clone is one. This CDR3 spans 14 amino acids. The V gene's germline CDR1 is KGHSH and CDR2 LQKENI. The ends lost 6 bases at V and 1 base at J; junction bases unmatched: 4. Material for sequencing was peripheral blood. The V and J genes are TRBV18 and TRBJ2-3, with 7 positions matching TRBD2. The source of this sequence is a man aged 50 to 60 with active or convalescent COVID-19. The CDR3 region is CASSPSGRTDTQYF. The CDR3 nucleotides read TGTGCCAGCTCTCCTAGCGGACGCACAGATACGCAGTATTTT.